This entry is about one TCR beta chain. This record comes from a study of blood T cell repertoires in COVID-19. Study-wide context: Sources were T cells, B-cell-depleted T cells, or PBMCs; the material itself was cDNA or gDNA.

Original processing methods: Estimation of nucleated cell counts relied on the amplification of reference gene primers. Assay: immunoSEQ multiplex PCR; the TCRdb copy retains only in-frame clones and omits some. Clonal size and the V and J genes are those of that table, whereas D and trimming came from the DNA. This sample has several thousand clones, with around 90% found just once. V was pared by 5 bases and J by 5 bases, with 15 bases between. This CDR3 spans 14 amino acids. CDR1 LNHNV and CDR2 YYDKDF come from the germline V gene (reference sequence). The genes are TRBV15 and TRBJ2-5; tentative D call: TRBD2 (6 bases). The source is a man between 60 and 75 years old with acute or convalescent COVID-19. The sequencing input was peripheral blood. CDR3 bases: TGTGCCACCAGCTCGAGGAGGGAAGGCGAGACCCAGTACTTC. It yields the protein CATSSRREGETQYF.